The clone carrying this T cell receptor (beta chain) was counted only a few times. The antigen is undetermined. The CDR3 is made up of 14 amino acids. V lost 3 bases and J lost 5, with 14 bases in between. CDR1 and CDR2 (germline): SEHNR, FQNEAQ (reference sequence). These data originate in a study of CD8 T cells in ankylosing spondylitis. Study-wide results and limits: Seemingly characteristic of ankylosing spondylitis blood was a TCR beta motif consisting of about 8 highly homologous variants.

One entry per CDR3 protein results from TCRdb running MiXCR on the 5' RACE reads. The table has roughly 180,000 distinct CDR3 sequences, roughly 13% seen once. This TCR came from a male donor with ankylosing spondylitis or in good health (not recorded which). The sample taken for sequencing was blood, either unsorted or a sorted T cell fraction (not recorded which). V is TRBV7-9 and J is TRBJ2-7; D is unclear. The CDR3 loop is CASSFPGKSHEQYF. In DNA form, the CDR3 reads TGTGCCAGCAGCTTCCCGGGCAAGTCCCACGAGCAGTACTTC.